This T cell receptor beta chain was captured by sequencing in a study of blood T cell repertoires in COVID-19. Germline loops: CDR1 SGHDT, CDR2 YYEEEE. Trimming left V 4 bases short and J 6 bases short, with 13 bases between. This CDR3 spans 14 amino acids. The data were produced by immunoSEQ multiplex PCR, yet TCRdb's version contains in-frame clones alone and is incomplete. The table shows 150,000 to 200,000 clones, with 60% to 80% occurring only once. This clone was recorded a few times. Material for sequencing was peripheral blood. V is TRBV5-6 and J is TRBJ2-2; D may be TRBD2 (5 bases). This receptor was identified in a man in his sixties with active or convalescent COVID-19. The CDR3 loop reads CASSPARRPGELFF. The CDR3 DNA is TGTGCCAGCAGCCCCGCCCGGAGGCCCGGGGAGCTGTTTTTT.